The 6 T cell receptor beta chains presented below share a single source sample, sequenced in a study of pediatric ulcerative colitis. Sequenced by immunoSEQ multiplex PCR; TCRdb stores in-frame clones only, minus some. The table has more than 50,000 clones, about 80% seen once. The sequencing input was blood. These TCRs come from a boy between 10 and 17 years old with moderate ulcerative colitis.

Only a few counts were recorded for this clone. V gene TRBV29-1 combines with J gene TRBJ1-5, with D unresolved. The CDR3 covers 10 residues. Germline V gives CDR1 SQVTM, CDR2 ANQGSEA. V lost 4 bases and J lost 7, with 5 bases in between. This CDR3 is CSVGKQPQHF. CDR3 DNA sequence: TGCAGCGTTGGAAAACAGCCCCAGCATTTT.

The chain recombines TRBV6-6 with TRBJ2-7; 8 bases fit TRBD2. Trimming cost V 0 bases and J 5 bases; bases outside gene matches: 6. Germline values: CDR1 MNHNY, CDR2 SVGAGI (reference sequence). CDR3 length: 15 amino acids. The CDR3 nucleotides read TGTGCCAGCAGTTACTCTCGTCTAGCGGGTGACGAGCAGTACTTC. Translated, it gives CASSYSRLAGDEQYF.

The V call is TRBV6-1, the J call TRBJ1-1, with D possibly matching TRBD1 (5 bases). From germline, CDR1 is MNHNS and CDR2 SASEGT. Between the trimmed V and J ends, which lost 6 bases and 1 base, there was a span of 15 bases. The CDR3 contains 15 residues. The CDR3 nucleotides are TGTGCCAGCAGCCTCGCCTGGGGGACGAACACTGAAGCTTTCTTT. It is translated as CASSLAWGTNTEAFF.

The chain recombines TRBV4-1 with TRBJ1-5; D possibly corresponds to TRBD1 (6 bases). This CDR3 is built from 18 residues. Trimming removed 2 bases from V and 0 bases from J, with 17 bases in between. Germline values: CDR1 MGHRA, CDR2 YSYEKL. The CDR3 is CASSQYTGLMDSNQPQHF. The DNA of the CDR3 is TGCGCCAGCAGCCAATATACAGGGCTCATGGATAGCAATCAGCCCCAGCATTTT.

This chain uses TRBV7-2 with TRBJ1-2; TRBD1 agrees at 10 bases. The CDR3 has 14 residues. The germline gives CDR1 SGHTA, CDR2 FQGNSA. With 5 bases clipped from V and 4 bases from J, the junction kept 4 bases outside the gene matches. DNA for the CDR3: TGTGCCAGCAGCGGCGACAGGGGGCCCTATGGCTACACCTTC. This codes for CASSGDRGPYGYTF. Looking up the rest from reference TRBV7-2 and TRBJ1-2 gives the full variable domain: GAGVSQSPSNKVTEKGKDVELRCDPISGHTALYWYRQSLGQGLEFLIYFQGNSAPDKSGLPSDRFSAERTGGSVSTLTIQRTQQEDSAVYLCASSGDRGPYGYTFGSGTRLTVV.

This chain links TRBV29-1 with TRBJ2-7, with 12 bases that match TRBD1. CDR1 and CDR2 from the germline V gene are SQVTM and ANQGSEA. V lost 7 bases to trimming and J lost 7 bases; unmatched junction nucleotides: 8. The CDR3 totals 13 residues. In DNA form, the CDR3 reads TGCAGCGCTTCACCGGGACAGGGGGCTGAGCAGTACTTC. Translation gives CSASPGQGAEQYF.